These T cell receptor beta chains were read from a single sample in a study of blood T cells in healthy people across ages. Via MiXCR, TCRdb re-called the 5' RACE reads, giving one row per CDR3 protein. The sample shows under 1 million distinct CDR3 sequences, approximately 48% of them seen only once. Sequencing was performed on blood. Receptors were obtained from a man in his fifties or sixties in good health. The CDR3 runs from the conserved cysteine through the conserved F or W. The order of the fields is V gene, J gene, D gene, clone size, CDR3 DNA, CDR3 protein. A D gene is named only where the DNA matches it firmly. Only part of the rows carry a size: once, few, many, or a class if the clone is expanded.

V: TRBV20-1
J: TRBJ2-5
D: TRBD2
size: many
DNA: TGCAGCCCCGCCGGGCTAGCGGGAGAGACCCAGTACTTC
CDR3: CSPAGLAGETQYF

V: TRBV6-2/TRBV6-3
J: TRBJ2-7
D: NA
size: few
DNA: TGTGCCAGCAAAGGTTCAGGAGCCTACGAGCAGTACTTC
CDR3: CASKGSGAYEQYF

V: TRBV5-1
J: TRBJ1-1
D: NA
size: NA
DNA: TGCGCCAGCAGCTTGGGCCGGGGGACGACGCCGGGTAGGAACACTGAAGCTTTCTTT
CDR3: CASSLGRGTTPGRNTEAFF

V: TRBV5-1
J: TRBJ1-1
D: NA
size: once
DNA: TGCGCCAGCAGCAGGGCTTCAACGGACACTGAAGCTTTCTTT
CDR3: CASSRASTDTEAFF

V: TRBV7-2
J: TRBJ2-2
D: NA
size: NA
DNA: TGTGCCAGCACAAACGGGGCAGTGAACACCGGGGAGCTGTTTTTT
CDR3: CASTNGAVNTGELFF

V: TRBV20-1
J: TRBJ2-5
D: TRBD1
size: few
DNA: TGCAGTGCTAGAGAGACAGGGCGGGAGACCCAGTACTTC
CDR3: CSARETGRETQYF

V: TRBV5-6
J: TRBJ2-6
D: NA
size: NA
DNA: TGTGCCAGCAGCTTGTACGGAAGAGGGCTCGACGTCTCTGGGGCCAACGTCCTGACTTTC
CDR3: CASSLYGRGLDVSGANVLTF

V: TRBV13
J: TRBJ1-6
D: NA
size: once
DNA: TGTGCCAGCAGCACGGGACTGCAAAATTCACCCCTCCACTTT
CDR3: CASSTGLQNSPLHF

V: TRBV29-1
J: TRBJ2-2
D: NA
size: NA
DNA: TGCAGCGTTGCGGACGGAGGAGCGAACACCGGGGAGCTGTTTTTT
CDR3: CSVADGGANTGELFF

V: TRBV20-1
J: TRBJ2-5
D: NA
size: many
DNA: TGCAGTGCAAATAGTGGGGGCCAGTACTTC
CDR3: CSANSGGQYF

V: TRBV27
J: TRBJ1-2
D: NA
size: NA
DNA: TGTGCCAGCAGTTCGAGCAGGGTACCGAACTATGGCTACACCTTC
CDR3: CASSSSRVPNYGYTF

V: TRBV7-2
J: TRBJ2-1
D: TRBD2
size: NA
DNA: TGTGCCGGCAGCTCCGGGGGGGCCACCTACAATGAGCAGTTCTTC
CDR3: CAGSSGGATYNEQFF

V: TRBV12-3/TRBV12-4
J: TRBJ2-1
D: NA
size: NA
DNA: TGTGCCAGCAGTTTAGCGGGGTTGGGGTACAATGAGCAGTTCTTC
CDR3: CASSLAGLGYNEQFF

V: TRBV7-8
J: TRBJ1-6
D: TRBD1
size: few
DNA: TGTGCCAGCAGCTTAGAGGTCAGGGGGTATTCACCCCTCCACTTT
CDR3: CASSLEVRGYSPLHF

V: TRBV7-2
J: TRBJ2-7
D: TRBD1
size: few
DNA: TGTGCCAGCAGCTTAGCCACAGGGGGCTCCTACGAGCAGTACTTC
CDR3: CASSLATGGSYEQYF

V: TRBV27
J: TRBJ1-2
D: NA
size: NA
DNA: TGTGCCAGCAGTTTATCTTTCTCAGGGGAGGGCTACACCTTC
CDR3: CASSLSFSGEGYTF

V: TRBV5-1
J: TRBJ2-7
D: NA
size: few
DNA: TGCGCCAGCAGCTTCACGGGGATCTACGAGCAGTACTTC
CDR3: CASSFTGIYEQYF

V: TRBV7-2
J: TRBJ2-5
D: TRBD2
size: NA
DNA: TGTGCCAGCAGCTTAGTAGGCGGGGGATGGGAGACCCAGTACTTC
CDR3: CASSLVGGGWETQYF

V: TRBV14
J: TRBJ1-2
D: NA
size: NA
DNA: TGTGCCAGCAGCCATCAGACCGGCTACACCTTC
CDR3: CASSHQTGYTF

V: TRBV20-1
J: TRBJ2-7
D: NA
size: NA
DNA: TGCAGTGCTAGAGATCTGGGGGGACCGGACTACGAGCAGTACTTC
CDR3: CSARDLGGPDYEQYF

V: TRBV10-1
J: TRBJ2-1
D: NA
size: few
DNA: TGCGCCAGCAGTGAGGCGAAACCCATGGATGAGCAGTTCTTC
CDR3: CASSEAKPMDEQFF

V: TRBV7-6
J: TRBJ2-5
D: NA
size: NA
DNA: TGTGCCAGCAGTCGTGGAGGACGGTTGATCGGGGAGACCCAGTACTTC
CDR3: CASSRGGRLIGETQYF

V: TRBV3-1
J: TRBJ2-4
D: NA
size: few
DNA: TGTGCCAGCAGCCAAGCTGGGACGGTTCAGTACTTC
CDR3: CASSQAGTVQYF

V: TRBV7-6
J: TRBJ2-7
D: TRBD1
size: NA
DNA: TGTGCCAGCAGCTTAGAAGGGGCAGGGGGCAAGGGCGAGCAGTACTTC
CDR3: CASSLEGAGGKGEQYF

V: TRBV6-2/TRBV6-3
J: TRBJ2-3
D: TRBD2
size: NA
DNA: TGTGCCAGCAGGACAAGCGGGGGGGGCACAGATACGCAGTATTTT
CDR3: CASRTSGGGTDTQYF

V: TRBV20-1
J: TRBJ2-6
D: NA
size: few
DNA: TGCAGTGCTAGCTCCGGGGGCGGGGGCCTCAGCTCTGGGGCCAACGTCCTGACTTTC
CDR3: CSASSGGGGLSSGANVLTF

V: TRBV12-3/TRBV12-4
J: TRBJ1-2
D: NA
size: NA
DNA: TGTGCCAGCAGATCGACGGATACGGGGGGCTACACCTTC
CDR3: CASRSTDTGGYTF

V: TRBV20-1
J: TRBJ2-5
D: NA
size: NA
DNA: TGCAGTGCTACTACTCATAGGCAAGAGACCCAGTACTTC
CDR3: CSATTHRQETQYF

V: TRBV18
J: TRBJ2-1
D: NA
size: NA
DNA: TGTGCCAGCTCTGAACGGAGGGACTCCAATGAGCAGTTCTTC
CDR3: CASSERRDSNEQFF

V: TRBV20-1
J: TRBJ2-7
D: NA
size: few
DNA: TGCAGTGCTAGTGCCGGGTTGGGCTACGAGCAGTACTTC
CDR3: CSASAGLGYEQYF

V: TRBV20-1
J: TRBJ2-2
D: TRBD2
size: few
DNA: TGCAGTGCTAGAGATCCCTGGACTAGCGGGGGGTACACCGGGGAGCTGTTTTTT
CDR3: CSARDPWTSGGYTGELFF

V: TRBV3-1
J: TRBJ2-7
D: NA
size: NA
DNA: TGTGCCAGCAGCCAAGATCCCGGGGGCCGGGGTTACGAGCAGTACTTC
CDR3: CASSQDPGGRGYEQYF

V: TRBV25-1
J: TRBJ2-5
D: NA
size: few
DNA: TGTGCCAGCAGGGAGGCCAGGGGACTAGAGACCCAGTACTTC
CDR3: CASREARGLETQYF

V: TRBV29-1
J: TRBJ2-7
D: TRBD2
size: few
DNA: TGCAGCGCGGCCACCCAGCGGGAGCGCGAGCAGTACTTC
CDR3: CSAATQREREQYF

V: TRBV5-6
J: TRBJ2-1
D: TRBD1
size: NA
DNA: TGTGCCAGCAGCTTGGGCGGACAGGGCTCTCGCAATGAGCAGTTCTTC
CDR3: CASSLGGQGSRNEQFF

V: TRBV7-9
J: TRBJ2-5
D: NA
size: NA
DNA: TGTGCCATAATGGGGGTTCGACGTCCTGGTGGTAGAGAGACCCAGTACTTC
CDR3: CAIMGVRRPGGRETQYF

V: TRBV29-1
J: TRBJ2-7
D: NA
size: many
DNA: TGCAGCGTTAAAGGGGGCTACGAGCAGTACTTC
CDR3: CSVKGGYEQYF

V: TRBV20-1
J: TRBJ2-6
D: TRBD1
size: few
DNA: TGCAGTGCTAGAGACCGGGGGACAGGCTTGATCTCTGGGGCCAACGTCCTGACTTTC
CDR3: CSARDRGTGLISGANVLTF

V: TRBV4-3
J: TRBJ2-7
D: NA
size: NA
DNA: TGCGCCAGCAGCCAAGATCGGGAAAGCTGCGAGCAGTACTTC
CDR3: CASSQDRESCEQYF

V: TRBV12-3/TRBV12-4
J: TRBJ2-3
D: NA
size: few
DNA: TGTGCCTGCTGCTCTGGTATACGCACAGATACGCAGTATTTT
CDR3: CACCSGIRTDTQYF

V: TRBV5-1
J: TRBJ1-2
D: NA
size: few
DNA: TGCGCCAGCAGCTTGTCCCTCGGGGGACGTGGCTACACCTTC
CDR3: CASSLSLGGRGYTF

V: TRBV29-1
J: TRBJ2-2
D: NA
size: NA
DNA: TGCAGCGTTTTTGGGTCCGGGGCCACCCATACCGGGGAGCTGTTTTTT
CDR3: CSVFGSGATHTGELFF

V: TRBV25-1
J: TRBJ1-1
D: NA
size: few
DNA: TGTGCCAGCAGTGAACGGTCGGCGGCACCAGAAGCTTTCTTT
CDR3: CASSERSAAPEAFF

V: TRBV14
J: TRBJ2-1
D: TRBD2
size: NA
DNA: TGTGCCAGCAGCCCTTCCCGATGGGGGGGAGAGACCCAGTTCTTC
CDR3: CASSPSRWGGETQFF

V: TRBV12-3/TRBV12-4
J: TRBJ1-2
D: NA
size: NA
DNA: TGTGCCAGCAGTTTACCTCTCGGCCGGGGGACCCTCGATGGCTACACCTTC
CDR3: CASSLPLGRGTLDGYTF